The rows below give T cell receptor beta chains drawn from one sample of a study of beta chain features in type 1 diabetes. TCRdb keeps only in-frame clones here, not all; method: immunoSEQ multiplex PCR. The sample has 120,000 to 150,000 clones, roughly 7.2% seen once. The sample comprised central memory CD4+ T cells from blood. All receptors derive from a woman in her twenties or thirties in good health. Both conserved end residues are part of each CDR3. Each record gives: CDR3 protein, CDR3 DNA, V gene, D gene, clone size, J gene. D genes are given only for firm matches. Size values are once, few and many counts, or a class for expanded clones, and some rows have none.

CASSYQQGALNEQYF,TGTGCCAGCAGCTATCAACAGGGGGCTCTGAACGAGCAGTACTTC,TRBV14,TRBD1,few,TRBJ2-7
CAIRKDNGNTIYF,TGTGCCATCAGGAAAGACAACGGAAACACCATATATTTT,TRBV10-3,-,many,TRBJ1-3
CASSWASGETQYF,TGTGCCAGCAGCTGGGCCTCCGGAGAGACCCAGTACTTC,TRBV14,-,-,TRBJ2-5
CASSLGLTSGTDTQYF,TGTGCCAGCAGCTTAGGGTTAACTAGCGGAACAGATACGCAGTATTTT,TRBV11-3,TRBD2,-,TRBJ2-3
CASSLGPSGETGELFF,TGCGCCAGCAGCTTGGGACCTAGCGGCGAAACCGGGGAGCTGTTTTTT,TRBV5-1,TRBD2,-,TRBJ2-2
CASGGWTGNTEAFF,TGTGCCAGCGGGGGTTGGACAGGGAACACTGAAGCTTTCTTT,TRBV6-5,TRBD1,-,TRBJ1-1
CASSQDRLAVYNEQFF,TGTGCCAGCAGCCAAGATCGGCTAGCGGTATACAATGAGCAGTTCTTC,TRBV4-2,TRBD2,few,TRBJ2-1
CASSETRGYGYTF,TGTGCCAGCAGTGAAACCAGGGGGTATGGCTACACCTTC,TRBV6-1,TRBD1,-,TRBJ1-2
CASSLDEQGAGYEQYF,TGTGCCAGCAGCTTGGATGAGCAGGGGGCAGGCTACGAGCAGTACTTC,TRBV4-2,TRBD1,few,TRBJ2-7
CASSAPSRGGGETQYF,TGTGCCAGCAGTGCACCCTCTAGAGGGGGTGGGGAGACCCAGTACTTC,TRBV27,-,-,TRBJ2-5
CASSQGPQAFF,TGTGCCAGCAGCCAAGGGCCTCAAGCTTTCTTT,TRBV14,-,-,TRBJ1-1
CSVDITGSYEQYF,TGCAGCGTTGATATAACAGGATCCTACGAGCAGTACTTC,TRBV29-1,-,many,TRBJ2-7
CASTIRGEQFF,TGTGCCAGCACCATTCGGGGAGAGCAGTTCTTC,TRBV7-6,-,-,TRBJ2-1
CASSSPLSLAKNIQYF,TGTGCCAGCAGTTCCCCCCTGTCCCTAGCCAAAAACATTCAGTACTTC,TRBV28,-,few,TRBJ2-4
CASSFVGQSTDTQYF,TGTGCCAGCAGCTTTGTTGGACAGAGCACAGATACGCAGTATTTT,TRBV7-2,-,many,TRBJ2-3
CASSFTGAQNIQYF,TGTGCCAGCAGCTTTACCGGAGCACAAAACATTCAGTACTTC,TRBV5-6,-,many,TRBJ2-4
CASSAGHEAFF,TGTGCCAGCAGCGCAGGCCATGAAGCTTTCTTT,TRBV7-9,-,-,TRBJ1-1
CATSPEGLRAGEQYF,TGTGCCACCAGCCCCGAAGGGTTGAGGGCCGGAGAGCAGTACTTC,TRBV15,-,few,TRBJ2-7
CASSQPSLQGRRETQYF,TGTGCCAGCAGCCAACCCTCCCTACAGGGAAGAAGAGAGACCCAGTACTTC,TRBV5-6,-,few,TRBJ2-5
CASSPPGVETQYF,TGTGCCAGCAGCCCCCCGGGGGTGGAGACCCAGTACTTC,TRBV11-3,-,few,TRBJ2-5
CASSQVPPGLAGGTGELFF,TGTGCCAGCAGCCAAGTCCCTCCCGGACTCGCTGGCGGCACCGGGGAGCTGTTTTTT,TRBV14,-,many,TRBJ2-2
CASSRTGTLNQPQHF,TGTGCCAGCAGCCGAACCGGGACACTCAATCAGCCCCAGCATTTT,TRBV6-5,-,few,TRBJ1-5
CASSLQYSNQPQHF,TGTGCCAGTAGTCTCCAGTATAGCAATCAGCCCCAGCATTTT,TRBV19,-,-,TRBJ1-5
CASSKGQGMSGANVLTF,TGTGCCAGCAGCAAGGGACAGGGTATGTCTGGGGCCAACGTCCTGACTTTC,TRBV28,TRBD1,few,TRBJ2-6
CASSQDLIQRSYNEQFF,TGCGCCAGCAGCCAAGATCTAATCCAGCGATCCTACAATGAGCAGTTCTTC,TRBV5-4,-,-,TRBJ2-1
CASSATPYYEQYF,TGTGCCAGCAGCGCAACACCTTACTACGAGCAGTACTTC,TRBV11-2,-,-,TRBJ2-7
CASSSPQETQYF,TGTGCCAGCAGCTCCCCGCAAGAGACCCAGTACTTC,TRBV7-2,-,-,TRBJ2-5
CASSLAVTDTQYF,TGTGCCAGCAGCTTAGCGGTCACAGATACGCAGTATTTT,TRBV7-3,-,few,TRBJ2-3
CASSFTGAYNEQFF,TGTGCCAGCAGCTTTACGGGAGCCTACAATGAGCAGTTCTTC,TRBV11-3,-,few,TRBJ2-1
CASSYSATGLEAFF,TGTGCCAGCAGTTACTCCGCGACAGGGCTTGAAGCTTTCTTT,TRBV10-3,TRBD1,-,TRBJ1-1
CASSQGDRRADTQYF,TGCGCCAGCAGCCAAGGGGACAGGCGAGCAGATACGCAGTATTTT,TRBV4-3,TRBD1,-,TRBJ2-3